These 17 T cell receptor beta chains share one sample of origin, sequenced in a study of beta chain features in type 1 diabetes. The isolated RNA, all of it, was reverse transcribed, so expressed TCRB transcripts were what got sequenced. Repertoires were generated with immunoSEQ multiplex PCR, while TCRdb's copy carries only in-frame clones and drops some. The sample holds approximately 400,000 clones, over 13% seen once. The source material was naive CD4+ T cells from blood. These receptors all stem from a woman aged 18-29 years in good health.

The J gene is TRBJ2-1, the V gene TRBV2; D remains unclear. CDR1 SNHLY and CDR2 FYNNEI come from the germline V gene. The CDR3 contains 15 residues. V lost 4 bases, J lost 2 bases, and 12 bases lay in between. This CDR3 reads CASSGRLLTYNEQFF. CDR3 sequence (DNA): TGTGCCAGCAGTGGCCGGTTGTTAACCTACAATGAGCAGTTCTTC.

This clone was recorded a few times. This sequence joins TRBV7-2 and TRBJ1-2; D might be TRBD1 (6 bases). This CDR3 comprises 12 residues. Trimming took 4 bases from V and 5 from J, leaving 8 bases between them. CDR1 and CDR2 from the germline V gene are SGHTA and FQGNSA. Here the CDR3 DNA reads TGTGCCAGCAGCTCTCAGGGGTATGGCTACACCTTC. As protein: CASSSQGYGYTF.

This clone was recorded a few times. This chain links TRBV5-1 with TRBJ2-5; possibly TRBD2 for D (5 bases). Germline CDR1 reads SGHRS; CDR2 reads YFSETQ. V lost 2 bases and J lost 1, with 9 bases in between. The CDR3 contains 14 residues. CDR3 loop: CASSLLASQETQYF. The CDR3 DNA is TGCGCCAGCAGCTTATTAGCGAGCCAAGAGACCCAGTACTTC.

This clone turned up a few times. V gene TRBV7-8 combines with J gene TRBJ2-3; TRBD2 agrees at 9 bases. Trimming cost V 2 bases and J 5 bases; bases outside gene matches: 8. CDR1 is SGHVS and CDR2 is FQNEAQ in the germline V gene. There are 16 residues in the CDR3. CDR3 region: CASSLLAGGLIDTQYF. The CDR3 DNA reads as TGTGCCAGCAGCTTATTGGCGGGAGGGCTAATAGATACGCAGTATTTT.

The V and J genes are TRBV25-1 and TRBJ1-5; the D is unclear. Trimming took 3 bases from V and 0 from J, leaving 3 bases between them. The CDR3 is made up of 13 amino acids. Germline CDR1 reads MGHDK; CDR2 reads SYGVNS. DNA of the CDR3: TGTGCCAGCAGTGACTATAGCAATCAGCCCCAGCATTTT. Protein sequence: CASSDYSNQPQHF.

This clone was counted between two and nine times. This chain uses TRBV4-3 with TRBJ2-1, with 13 bases that match TRBD2. The CDR3 covers 16 residues. CDR1 and CDR2 (germline): LGHNA, YSLEER. Germline trimming cut 2 bases from V and 4 bases from J; bases unmatched to any gene: 2. Here the CDR3 reads CASSQQGLAGYNEQFF. Written as DNA, the CDR3 is TGCGCCAGCAGCCAACAGGGACTAGCGGGGTACAATGAGCAGTTCTTC.

The chain links TRBV5-6 to TRBJ2-1, with 8 bases that match TRBD2. V trimming: 4 bases; J trimming: 6 bases; junction bases outside the gene matches: 18. The CDR3 totals 18 residues. The germline V gene encodes CDR1 SGHDT and CDR2 YYEEEE. The CDR3 region is CASSKTAWNSGTINEQFF. Here the CDR3 DNA reads TGTGCCAGCAGCAAGACGGCATGGAATAGCGGGACCATCAATGAGCAGTTCTTC.

This clone was detected a few times. The V and J genes are TRBV6-1 and TRBJ1-1; D possibly corresponds to TRBD1 (5 bases). Germline CDR1 and CDR2: MNHNS and SASEGT. The length of the CDR3 is 14 residues. V was clipped by 0 bases and J by 3 bases, with 8 bases between them. In nucleotides, the CDR3 is TGTGCCAGCAGTGAAGCTGGGGGGGACACTGAAGCTTTCTTT. This translates into CASSEAGGDTEAFF.

This clone was counted a few times. The V gene is TRBV28, the J gene TRBJ1-2; 11 positions agree with TRBD1. Germline V CDR1 and CDR2: MDHEN, SYDVKM. V was clipped by 11 bases and J by 2 bases; unmatched bases: 10. This CDR3 is built from 15 residues. CDR3 in amino acids: CAYRRGTGGNYGYTF. The CDR3 coding sequence is TGTGCCTATCGAAGGGGGACAGGGGGGAACTATGGCTACACCTTC.

This clone showed up just a few times. The DNA of the CDR3 is TGTGCCAGCAGCTTATTCGACAGGGGTGGCTACGAGCAGTACTTC. Its protein product is CASSLFDRGGYEQYF. The chain couples TRBV7-9 to TRBJ2-7; 8 nucleotides agree with TRBD1. CDR1 and CDR2 (germline): SEHNR, FQNEAQ (reference sequence). There are 15 residues in the CDR3. After removal of 2 bases from V and 3 bases from J, the junction contained 6 bases not matched to a gene.

The sample holds a few counts of this clone. Other DNA sequences within the sample encode an identical CDR3. The genes are TRBV5-1 and TRBJ2-3, with TRBD2 as a possible D gene (5 bases). The V and J ends lost 2 bases and 0 bases respectively, with 10 bases between them. The CDR3 contains 15 residues. Germline V gene data show CDR1 as SGHRS and CDR2 as YFSETQ. The CDR3 loop reads CASSLFPGSTDTQYF. CDR3 sequence (DNA): TGCGCCAGCAGCTTATTTCCGGGGAGCACAGATACGCAGTATTTT. Together with reference TRBV5-1 and TRBJ2-3, the CDR3 gives the full variable domain: KAGVTQTPRYLIKTRGQQVTLSCSPISGHRSVSWYQQTPGQGLQFLFEYFSETQRNKGNFPGRFSGRQFSNSRSEMNVSTLELGDSALYLCASSLFPGSTDTQYFGPGTRLTVL.

The chain carries TRBV30 and TRBJ1-3, with TRBD1 matching 7 bases. The CDR3 has 15 residues. The junction had 5 bases not matched to a gene; V was cut back by 0 bases and J by 3 bases. Germline CDR1 and CDR2: GTSNPN and SVGIG (reference sequence). The CDR3 region has the DNA TGTGCCTGGAGTGTAGACAGGGTTTTTGGAAACACCATATATTTT. Translated: CAWSVDRVFGNTIYF.

The chain couples TRBV25-1 to TRBJ2-1, with 10 bases fitting TRBD2. This CDR3 has 15 amino acids. CDR1 is MGHDK and CDR2 is SYGVNS in the germline V gene. J gave up 12 bases and V 1 base, and 9 bases lay outside the gene matches. Here the CDR3 reads CASSEFSLAGAGQFF. For the CDR3, the DNA is TGTGCCAGCAGTGAATTCAGTCTAGCGGGAGCCGGGCAGTTCTTC.

J is TRBJ1-5 and V is TRBV6-6; the match to TRBD1 covers 8 bases. Germline CDR1 is MNHNY and CDR2 is SVGAGI (reference sequence). There are 15 residues in the CDR3. Trimming removed 5 bases from V and 3 bases from J; junction bases left unmatched: 6. CDR3 region: CASSRTGKLNQPQHF. The CDR3 DNA follows: TGTGCCAGCAGTAGGACAGGGAAGCTCAATCAGCCCCAGCATTTT.

This clone was found a few times. The rearrangement links TRBV30 to TRBJ2-1, with 10 bases aligning to TRBD2. This CDR3 contains 15 residues. CDR1 and CDR2 from the germline V gene are GTSNPN and SVGIG (reference sequence). V gave up 0 bases and J gave up 6 bases; unmatched junction bases: 5. The DNA for the CDR3 is TGTGCCTGGAGTGTGGGAAGCGGGAGGGCCAATGAGCAGTTCTTC. Translating gives CAWSVGSGRANEQFF. Drawing the rest from reference TRBV30 and TRBJ2-1, the complete variable domain is SQTIHQWPATLVQPVGSPLSLECTVEGTSNPNLYWYRQAAGRGLQLLFYSVGIGQISSEVPQNLSASRPQDRQFILSSKKLLLSDSGFYLCAWSVGSGRANEQFFGPGTRLTVL.

The chain links TRBV5-6 to TRBJ2-3; D unclear. The germline V gene has CDR1 SGHDT and CDR2 YYEEEE. The CDR3 loop spans 13 amino acids. Trimming left V 1 base short and J 0 bases short, with 3 bases between. CDR3 nucleotide sequence: TGTGCCAGCAGCTTGCCTAGCACAGATACGCAGTATTTT. Translated: CASSLPSTDTQYF.

The chain recombines TRBV18 with TRBJ2-7, with D unresolved. This CDR3 is built from 12 residues. Germline V gives CDR1 KGHSH, CDR2 LQKENI. Deletions cut 2 bases from V and 4 bases from J, with 6 bases between. CDR3 sequence (DNA): TGTGCCAGCTCACCATCGAGATACGAGCAGTACTTC. Its translation is CASSPSRYEQYF.